Following are 17 T cell receptor beta chains from one sample sequenced in a study of blood T cell repertoires in COVID-19. Using immunoSEQ multiplex PCR, the repertoire was profiled, and TCRdb retains in-frame clones only, with some absent. This sample carries about 140,000 clones, 85% of them seen once, and the ten largest clones take roughly 2.6%. The specimen sequenced was peripheral blood. The origin of the receptors is a human donor with acute or convalescent COVID-19. The donor label of this sample is uncertain.

The chain combines TRBV10-3 with TRBJ1-1; 7 nucleotides match TRBD1. CDR1 is ENHRY, CDR2 SYGVKD, per germline. V lost 4 bases, J lost 5 bases, and 7 bases stayed unmatched. The CDR3 is made up of 14 amino acids. As DNA, the CDR3 is TGTGCCATCAGTGTGGGACAGCGAAGGACTGAAGCTTTCTTT. Its translation: CAISVGQRRTEAFF.

On this clone: The junction shows a germline mismatch at one end, possibly a read error. This chain joins TRBV4-3 and TRBJ2-3; the match to TRBD1 covers 7 bases. The CDR3 spans 16 residues. The germline V gene encodes CDR1 LGHNA and CDR2 YSLEER. CDR3 bases: TGCGCCAGCAGCCAGAATCTCCGGGACAGCAAAGATACGCAGTATTTT. Translated, it gives CASSQNLRDSKDTQYF.

The chain recombines TRBV7-2 with TRBJ2-1; D is perhaps TRBD2 (5 bases). Germline lookup yields CDR1 SGHTA and CDR2 FQGNSA. V gave up 5 bases and J gave up 2 bases, with 10 bases separating them. This CDR3 is 14 amino acids long. The CDR3 DNA is TGTGCCAGCAGCCAGGACGGGACCTACAATGAGCAGTTCTTC. This gives the protein CASSQDGTYNEQFF.

The rearrangement links TRBV5-4 to TRBJ1-4, with no clear D. V was trimmed by 1 base and J by 3 bases, leaving 13 bases between them. Germline V gene sequence: CDR1 SGHNT, CDR2 YYREEE (reference sequence). The CDR3 extends over 16 amino acids. The DNA of the CDR3 is TGTGCCAGCAGCTTGAATAAACAGTTGGCTAATGAAAAACTGTTTTTT. Translation gives CASSLNKQLANEKLFF.

The J gene is TRBJ2-2, the V gene TRBV5-1, with TRBD2 matching over 8 bases. The junction had 2 bases not matched to a gene; V was cut back by 0 bases and J by 4 bases. The CDR3 totals 15 residues. The germline V gene encodes CDR1 SGHRS and CDR2 YFSETQ. CDR3 sequence (DNA): TGCGCCAGCAGCTTGGCGGGGGGGACCACCGGGGAGCTGTTTTTT. Its protein product is CASSLAGGTTGELFF.

The genes are TRBV6-5 and TRBJ1-1; the match to TRBD1 covers 8 bases. The V gene's germline CDR1 is MNHEY and CDR2 SVGAGI. Trimming cost V 5 bases and J 4 bases; bases outside gene matches: 9. This CDR3 is built from 15 residues. The CDR3 nucleotides are TGTGCCAGCAGTATAGAGGGAACAGGGGGCACTGAAGCTTTCTTT. Translated, it gives CASSIEGTGGTEAFF.

The chain combines TRBV12-2 with TRBJ2-5; the tabulated D call, TRBD2, remains unverified against the DNA. TRBV12-2 is flagged as a pseudogene. This CDR3 has 10 residues. This chain's CDR3 is CASRLVCGNF. CDR3 sequence (DNA): TGTGCAAGTCGCTTAGTATGCGGAAACTTC.

V usage is TRBV28 and J usage is TRBJ2-3; TRBD1 matches 9 bases. Per germline, CDR1 MDHEN and CDR2 SYDVKM. The CDR3 contains 19 residues. After removal of 1 base from V and 5 bases from J, the junction contained 16 bases not matched to a gene. CDR3 DNA: TGTGCCAGCAGTTTATTAGTTAGTGGGACAGGGAAGAGGAAAGATACGCAGTATTTT. Translating gives CASSLLVSGTGKRKDTQYF.

This clone turned up a few times. V and J are TRBV21-1 and TRBJ2-5; the listed D gene, TRBD2, was not tested against the DNA. TRBV21-1 represents a pseudogene. This CDR3 comprises 14 residues. CDR3 loop: CASSGVAGVETQYF. The CDR3 coding sequence is TGTGCCAGCAGCGGGGTAGCGGGAGTTGAGACCCAGTACTTC.

J is TRBJ1-6 and V is TRBV7-3, with TRBD1 as a possible D gene (5 bases). This CDR3 contains 14 residues. The V end was cut by 4 bases, the J end by 10 bases, with 14 bases between. Germline CDR1 reads SGHTA; CDR2 reads FQGTGA. CDR3 sequence: CASSSQGSESPLHF. The CDR3 DNA reads TGTGCCAGCAGCTCCCAGGGAAGTGAATCACCCCTCCACTTT.

This sequence joins TRBV6-2 or TRBV6-3 and TRBJ1-1; 7 nucleotides agree with TRBD1. The CDR3 consists of 15 residues. After removal of 0 bases from V and 11 bases from J, the junction contained 12 bases not matched to a gene. Germline V CDR1 and CDR2: MNHEY, SVGEGT. The CDR3: CASSYSRDSRRGAFF. For the CDR3, the DNA is TGTGCCAGCAGTTACTCGCGGGACAGCCGGAGGGGGGCTTTCTTT.

The chain couples TRBV4-1 to TRBJ2-5, with 9 nucleotides matching TRBD1. Germline V gene data show CDR1 as MGHRA and CDR2 as YSYEKL. The CDR3 has 14 amino acids. With V trimmed by 4 bases and J by 3 bases, 3 bases remained unmatched. The CDR3 DNA reads as TGCGCCAGCAGCCCTACAGGGGGCGAAGAGACCCAGTACTTC. It yields the protein CASSPTGGEETQYF.

The CDR3 nucleotides are TGTGCCAGCACCCAGGACAGGAGTTACGAGCAGTACTTC. The encoded protein is CASTQDRSYEQYF. The chain couples TRBV28 to TRBJ2-7, with 7 bases lining up with TRBD1. Germline V CDR1 and CDR2: MDHEN, SYDVKM. The CDR3 has 13 residues. The ends lost 7 bases at V and 4 bases at J; junction bases unmatched: 7. Complete variable domain (other parts from reference TRBV28 and TRBJ2-7): DVKVTQSSRYLVKRTGEKVFLECVQDMDHENMFWYRQDPGLGLRLIYFSYDVKMKEKGDIPEGYSVSREKKERFSLILESASTNQTSMYLCASTQDRSYEQYFGPGTRLTVT.

This chain links TRBV28 with TRBJ1-2; D is ambiguous. The germline V and J ends were trimmed by 4 bases and 3 bases, with 9 bases remaining between them. Germline assignment: CDR1 MDHEN and CDR2 SYDVKM. There are 13 residues in the CDR3. The CDR3 DNA sequence: TGTGCCAGCAGTTCCCTGGGAGACTATGGCTACACCTTC. Translated: CASSSLGDYGYTF.

The count of this clone is one. V is TRBV5-4 and J is TRBJ1-4; no clear D gene. V gave up 4 bases and J gave up 0 bases, with 19 bases separating them. The CDR3 runs to 18 residues. Germline V gives CDR1 SGHNT, CDR2 YYREEE (reference sequence). The CDR3 DNA sequence: TGTGCCAGCAGCCCGGGAGAGGAGTCGGCGGCAACTAATGAAAAACTGTTTTTT. As protein: CASSPGEESAATNEKLFF.

The chain couples TRBV30 to TRBJ1-1; D unclear. This CDR3 has 12 residues. Trimming removed 8 bases from V and 4 bases from J, with 14 bases in between. From germline, CDR1 is GTSNPN and CDR2 SVGIG (reference sequence). The CDR3 region has the DNA TGTGCCACCGGGCCGGGAGGCACTGAAGCTTTCTTT. Amino acids: CATGPGGTEAFF.

The rearrangement uses TRBV12-3 or TRBV12-4 and TRBJ1-1; D unclear. The CDR3 consists of 12 residues. The V end was cut by 1 base, the J end by 8 bases, with 8 bases between. In DNA, the CDR3 is TGTGCCAGCAGTTTAGGAGCCGTAGAAGCTTTCTTT. Protein sequence: CASSLGAVEAFF.